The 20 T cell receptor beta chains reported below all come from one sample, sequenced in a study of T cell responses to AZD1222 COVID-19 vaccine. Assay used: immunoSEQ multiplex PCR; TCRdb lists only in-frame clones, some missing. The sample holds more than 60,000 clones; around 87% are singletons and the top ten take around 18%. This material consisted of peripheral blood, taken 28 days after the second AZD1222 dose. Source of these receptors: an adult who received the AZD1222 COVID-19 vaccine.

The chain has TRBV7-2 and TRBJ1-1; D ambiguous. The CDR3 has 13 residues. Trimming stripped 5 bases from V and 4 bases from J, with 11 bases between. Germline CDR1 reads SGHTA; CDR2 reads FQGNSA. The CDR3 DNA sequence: TGTGCCAGCAGCCCCTATGAGGGCACTGAAGCTTTCTTT. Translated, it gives CASSPYEGTEAFF.

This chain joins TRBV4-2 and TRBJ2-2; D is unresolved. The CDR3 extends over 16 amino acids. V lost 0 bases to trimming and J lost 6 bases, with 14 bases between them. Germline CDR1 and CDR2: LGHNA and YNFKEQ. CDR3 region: CASSQEVLSLPGELFF. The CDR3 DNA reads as TGTGCCAGCAGCCAAGAAGTCCTATCCCTCCCCGGGGAGCTGTTTTTT.

The CDR3, as DNA: TGTGCCAGCAGTCTCGACGGGGGGGCGACGAACACTGAAGCTTTCTTT. As protein: CASSLDGGATNTEAFF. V and J are TRBV9 and TRBJ1-1, with D possibly matching TRBD1 (6 bases). Germline V CDR1 and CDR2: SGDLS, YYNGEE. The CDR3 length is 16 residues. V lost 5 bases to trimming and J lost 1 base, with 18 bases between them.

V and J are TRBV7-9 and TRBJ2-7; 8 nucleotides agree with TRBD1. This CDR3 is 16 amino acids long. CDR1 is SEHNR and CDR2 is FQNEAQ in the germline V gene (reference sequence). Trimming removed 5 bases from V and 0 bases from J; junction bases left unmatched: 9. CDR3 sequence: CASSDPGQATSYEQYF. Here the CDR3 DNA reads TGTGCCAGCAGCGACCCGGGACAGGCGACCTCCTACGAGCAGTACTTC.

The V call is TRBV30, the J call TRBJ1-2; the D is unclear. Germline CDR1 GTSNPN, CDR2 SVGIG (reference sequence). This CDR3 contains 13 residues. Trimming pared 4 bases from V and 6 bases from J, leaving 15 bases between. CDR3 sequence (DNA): TGTGCCTGGACCGTCGGCGGGCAGAATGGCTACACCTTC. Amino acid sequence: CAWTVGGQNGYTF.

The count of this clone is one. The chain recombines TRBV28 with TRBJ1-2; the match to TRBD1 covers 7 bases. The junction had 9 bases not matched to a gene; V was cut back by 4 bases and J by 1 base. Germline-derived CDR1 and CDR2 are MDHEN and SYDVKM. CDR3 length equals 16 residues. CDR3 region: CASSSPTGIHNYGYTF. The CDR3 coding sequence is TGTGCCAGCAGTTCACCGACAGGGATTCATAACTATGGCTACACCTTC.

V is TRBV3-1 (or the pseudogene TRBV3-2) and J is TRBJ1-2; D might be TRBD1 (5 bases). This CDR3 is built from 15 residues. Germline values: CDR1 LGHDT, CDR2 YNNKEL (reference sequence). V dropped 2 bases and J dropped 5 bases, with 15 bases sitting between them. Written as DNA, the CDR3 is TGTGCCAGCAGCCAAAGCGCAGGGAATAGATATGGCTACACCTTC. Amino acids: CASSQSAGNRYGYTF.

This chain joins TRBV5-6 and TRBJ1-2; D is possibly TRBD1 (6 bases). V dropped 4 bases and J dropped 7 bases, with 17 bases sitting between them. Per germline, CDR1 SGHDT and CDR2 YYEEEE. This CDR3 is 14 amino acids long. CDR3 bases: TGTGCCAGCAGCCTCCCGGCAGGGGTGGGTGGCTACACCTTC. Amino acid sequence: CASSLPAGVGGYTF.

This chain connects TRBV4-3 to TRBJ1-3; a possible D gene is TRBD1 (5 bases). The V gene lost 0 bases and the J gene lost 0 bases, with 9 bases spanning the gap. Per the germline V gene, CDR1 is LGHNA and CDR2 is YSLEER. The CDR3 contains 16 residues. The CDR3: CASSQDSGPSGNTIYF. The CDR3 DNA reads TGCGCCAGCAGCCAAGACTCGGGACCCTCTGGAAACACCATATATTTT.

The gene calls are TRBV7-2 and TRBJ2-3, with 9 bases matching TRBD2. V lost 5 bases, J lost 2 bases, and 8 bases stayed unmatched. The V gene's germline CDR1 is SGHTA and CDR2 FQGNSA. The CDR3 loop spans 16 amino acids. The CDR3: CASSPGPSGVTDTQYF. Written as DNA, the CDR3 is TGTGCCAGCAGCCCAGGACCTAGCGGGGTCACAGATACGCAGTATTTT.

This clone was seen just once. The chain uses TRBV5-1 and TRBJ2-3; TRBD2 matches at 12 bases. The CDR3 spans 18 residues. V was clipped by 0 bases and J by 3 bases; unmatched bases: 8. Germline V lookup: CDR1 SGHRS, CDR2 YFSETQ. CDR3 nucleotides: TGCGCCAGCAGCTTGGGATCTAGCGGGGGGGCCTCAACAGATACGCAGTATTTT. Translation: CASSLGSSGGASTDTQYF.

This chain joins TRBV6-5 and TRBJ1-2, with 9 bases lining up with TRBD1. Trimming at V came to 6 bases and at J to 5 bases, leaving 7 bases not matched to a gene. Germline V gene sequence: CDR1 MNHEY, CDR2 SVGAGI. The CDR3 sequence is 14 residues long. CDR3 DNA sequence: TGTGCCAGCAGCTATTCACAGGGGGCTTATGGCTACACCTTC. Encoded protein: CASSYSQGAYGYTF.

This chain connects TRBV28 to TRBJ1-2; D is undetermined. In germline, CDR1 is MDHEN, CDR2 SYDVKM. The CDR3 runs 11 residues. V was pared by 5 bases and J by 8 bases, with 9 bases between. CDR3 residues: CASSPGRGYTF. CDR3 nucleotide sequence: TGTGCCAGCAGTCCGGGGAGGGGCTACACCTTC.

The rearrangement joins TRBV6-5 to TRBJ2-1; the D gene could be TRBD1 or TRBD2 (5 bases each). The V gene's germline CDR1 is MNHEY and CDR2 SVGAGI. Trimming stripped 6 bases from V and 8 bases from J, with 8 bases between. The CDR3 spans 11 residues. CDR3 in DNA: TGTGCCAGCAGGGGGGTCCATGAGCAGTTCTTC. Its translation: CASRGVHEQFF.

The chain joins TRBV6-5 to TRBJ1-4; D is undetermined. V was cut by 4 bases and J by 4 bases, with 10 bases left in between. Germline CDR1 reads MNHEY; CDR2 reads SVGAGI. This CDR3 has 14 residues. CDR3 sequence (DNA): TGTGCCAGCAGTTCAGGACGGATTAATGAAAAACTGTTTTTT. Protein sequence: CASSSGRINEKLFF.

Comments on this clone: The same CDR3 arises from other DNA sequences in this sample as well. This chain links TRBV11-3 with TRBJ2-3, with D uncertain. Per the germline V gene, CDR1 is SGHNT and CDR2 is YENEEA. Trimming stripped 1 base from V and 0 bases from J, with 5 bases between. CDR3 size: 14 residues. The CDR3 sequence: CASSLGRSTDTQYF. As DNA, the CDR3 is TGTGCCAGCAGCTTAGGGCGGAGCACAGATACGCAGTATTTT.

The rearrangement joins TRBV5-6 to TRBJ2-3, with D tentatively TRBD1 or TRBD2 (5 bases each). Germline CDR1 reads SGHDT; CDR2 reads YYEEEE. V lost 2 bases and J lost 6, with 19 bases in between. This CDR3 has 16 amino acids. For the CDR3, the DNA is TGTGCCAGCAGCTTTGGTTCAGGGACGGCCCATGATACGCAGTATTTT. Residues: CASSFGSGTAHDTQYF.

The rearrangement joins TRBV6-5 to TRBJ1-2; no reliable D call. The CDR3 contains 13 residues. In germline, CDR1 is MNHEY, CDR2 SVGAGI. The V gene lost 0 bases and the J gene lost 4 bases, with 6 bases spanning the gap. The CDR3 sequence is CASSYSQPYGYTF. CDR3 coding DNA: TGTGCCAGCAGTTACTCGCAGCCCTATGGCTACACCTTC.

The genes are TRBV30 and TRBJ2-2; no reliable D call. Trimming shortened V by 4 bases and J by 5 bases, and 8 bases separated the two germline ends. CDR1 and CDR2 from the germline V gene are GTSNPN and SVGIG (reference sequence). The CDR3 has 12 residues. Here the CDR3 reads CAWNSRTGELFF. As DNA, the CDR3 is TGTGCCTGGAACTCCCGGACCGGGGAGCTGTTTTTT.

The DNA for the CDR3 is TGTGCCAGCAGCTTAGGCGGAGGGTTAGGTGCTACTGAGCAGTTCTTC. Protein product: CASSLGGGLGATEQFF. This sequence joins TRBV7-2 and TRBJ2-1, with D perhaps TRBD2 (6 bases). Trimming stripped 1 base from V and 9 bases from J, with 19 bases between. The CDR3 has 16 residues. Per the germline V gene, CDR1 is SGHTA and CDR2 is FQGNSA.